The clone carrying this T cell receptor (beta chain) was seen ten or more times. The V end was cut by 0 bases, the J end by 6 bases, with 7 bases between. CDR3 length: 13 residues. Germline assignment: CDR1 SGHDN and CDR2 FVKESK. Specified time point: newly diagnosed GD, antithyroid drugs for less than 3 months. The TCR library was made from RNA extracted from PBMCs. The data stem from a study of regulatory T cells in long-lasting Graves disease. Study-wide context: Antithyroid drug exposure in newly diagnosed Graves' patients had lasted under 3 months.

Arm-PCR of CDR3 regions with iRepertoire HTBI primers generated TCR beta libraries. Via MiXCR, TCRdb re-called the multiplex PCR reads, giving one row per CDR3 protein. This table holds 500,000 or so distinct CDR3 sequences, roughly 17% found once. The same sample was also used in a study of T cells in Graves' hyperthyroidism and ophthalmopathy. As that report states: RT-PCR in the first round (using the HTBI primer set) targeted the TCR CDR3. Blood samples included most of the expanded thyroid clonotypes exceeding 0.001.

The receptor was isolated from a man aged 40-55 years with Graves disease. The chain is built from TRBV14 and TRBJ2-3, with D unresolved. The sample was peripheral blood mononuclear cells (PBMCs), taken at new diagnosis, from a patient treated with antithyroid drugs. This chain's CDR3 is CASSQDIGDTQYF. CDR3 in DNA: TGTGCCAGCAGCCAAGATATTGGCGATACGCAGTATTTT.